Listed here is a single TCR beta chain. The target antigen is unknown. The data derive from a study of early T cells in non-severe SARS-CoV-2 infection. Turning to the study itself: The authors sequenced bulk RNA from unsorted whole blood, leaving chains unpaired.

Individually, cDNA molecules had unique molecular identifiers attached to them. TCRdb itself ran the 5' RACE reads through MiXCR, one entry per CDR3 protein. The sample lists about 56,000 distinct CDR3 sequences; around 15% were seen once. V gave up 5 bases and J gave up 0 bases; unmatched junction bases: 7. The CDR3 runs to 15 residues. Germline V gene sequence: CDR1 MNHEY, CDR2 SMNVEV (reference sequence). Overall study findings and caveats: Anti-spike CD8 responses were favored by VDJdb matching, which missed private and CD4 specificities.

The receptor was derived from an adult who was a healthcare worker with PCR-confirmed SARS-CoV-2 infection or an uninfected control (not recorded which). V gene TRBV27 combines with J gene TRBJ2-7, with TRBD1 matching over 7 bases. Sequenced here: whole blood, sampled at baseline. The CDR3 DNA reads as TGTGCCAGCAGTAGACAGGGTGATAGCTCCTACGAGCAGTACTTC. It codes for CASSRQGDSSYEQYF.